The present T cell receptor beta chain was sequenced within a study of Graves' ophthalmopathy and Graves' hyperthyroidism. CDR3 length: 16 amino acids. Per germline, CDR1 MNHNS and CDR2 SASEGT. The ends lost 7 bases at V and 8 bases at J; junction bases unmatched: 16. Regarding the study as a whole: Most expanded clonotypes from thyroid (those above 0.001 frequency) were also found in blood.

TCR beta CDR3 regions were amplified from RNA transcripts. HTBI primers primed a first-round RT-PCR, and a second-round multiplex PCR followed. TCRdb processed the multiplex PCR reads anew with MiXCR; each CDR3 protein has one entry. This sample has a few hundred thousand distinct CDR3 sequences; around 18% occur once, and the top ten carry 1.6%. As for this clonotype: The antigen remains undetermined.

Sequenced sample: peripheral blood. The chain uses TRBV6-1 and TRBJ1-2, with 10 bases that match TRBD1. The clonotype originates from a woman aged 18-30 years with Graves' ophthalmopathy. CDR3 protein: CASTPHSGTGAHGYTF. The CDR3 DNA follows: TGTGCCAGCACCCCCCATTCCGGGACAGGGGCCCACGGCTACACCTTC.